These 24 T cell receptor beta chains came from one sample sequenced in a study of blood T cell repertoires in COVID-19. The repertoire was sequenced with immunoSEQ multiplex PCR; TCRdb's copy has only in-frame clones and lacks some. The table records about 150,000 clones, approximately 83% of them present only once. The sequenced sample was PBMCs or T cells enriched from blood (not recorded which). The receptors derive from a man aged 45-65 years who had recovered from COVID-19.

The CDR3 coding sequence is TGTGCCAGCAGCTCGACAGGAGAGACCCAGTACTTC. It codes for CASSSTGETQYF. The rearrangement links TRBV3-1 (or the pseudogene TRBV3-2) to TRBJ2-5; maybe TRBD1 (6 bases). This CDR3 comprises 12 residues. The germline V gene encodes CDR1 LGHDT and CDR2 YNNKEL (reference sequence). V was pared by 5 bases and J by 4 bases, with 8 bases between.

V usage is TRBV2 and J usage is TRBJ1-4; 7 bases fit TRBD1. V lost 2 bases and J lost 0; bases outside the gene matches: 6. Germline CDR1 and CDR2: SNHLY and FYNNEI. The CDR3 contains 17 residues. The CDR3 protein is CASSEPTGQSTNEKLFF. CDR3 nucleotides: TGTGCCAGCAGTGAACCTACGGGACAGTCAACTAATGAAAAACTGTTTTTT.

This chain uses TRBV4-1 with TRBJ1-2, with D possibly TRBD1 on 6 matching bases. Germline V gene data show CDR1 as MGHRA and CDR2 as YSYEKL. The CDR3 loop spans 15 amino acids. Trimming removed 1 base from V and 2 bases from J, with 11 bases in between. CDR3 amino acids: CASSQVRTENYGYTF. The DNA for the CDR3 is TGCGCCAGCAGCCAAGTCAGGACAGAGAACTATGGCTACACCTTC.

The chain joins TRBV28 to TRBJ2-1, with D tentatively TRBD2 (7 bases). Trimming shortened V by 1 base and J by 5 bases, and 15 bases separated the two germline ends. CDR1 and CDR2 (germline): MDHEN, SYDVKM. The CDR3 is made up of 16 amino acids. As DNA, the CDR3 is TGTGCCAGCAGTTTATACAGGCGGGGGCCACACAATGAGCAGTTCTTC. Translation gives CASSLYRRGPHNEQFF.

CDR3 nucleotide sequence: TGCGCCAGCAGTGCAGGCGGGGGGGTCTACAATGAGCAGTTCTTC. Protein: CASSAGGGVYNEQFF. The V call is TRBV10-2, the J call TRBJ2-1; 9 bases are a match to TRBD2. The CDR3 loop spans 15 amino acids. After removal of 4 bases from V and 3 bases from J, the junction contained 4 bases not matched to a gene. CDR1 WSHSY and CDR2 SAAADI come from the germline V gene.

The chain uses TRBV24-1 and TRBJ2-1; TRBD1 agrees at 10 bases. V shed 4 bases and J 5 bases; nucleotides not matched to a gene: 7. The CDR3 covers 16 residues. Germline V gene lookup returns CDR1 KGHDR and CDR2 SFDVKD. CDR3 region: CATSESGQGRDNEQFF. Written as DNA, the CDR3 is TGTGCCACCAGTGAGTCGGGACAGGGGAGGGACAATGAGCAGTTCTTC.

The chain joins TRBV12-3 or TRBV12-4 to TRBJ1-1; 9 bases are shared with TRBD1. V trimming: 6 bases; J trimming: 4 bases; junction bases outside the gene matches: 3. The CDR3 is made up of 13 amino acids. DNA for the CDR3: TGTGCCAGCAGGTTACAGGGGGCCACTGAAGCTTTCTTT. Protein product: CASRLQGATEAFF.

The chain employs TRBV5-4 and TRBJ2-1; possible D gene TRBD2, 5 bases. Trimming cost V 0 bases and J 0 bases, with 7 bases left between them. From germline, CDR1 is SGHNT and CDR2 YYREEE (reference sequence). The CDR3 consists of 15 residues. The CDR3 loop reads CASSLGGYSYNEQFF. The DNA of the CDR3 is TGTGCCAGCAGCTTGGGAGGGTACTCCTACAATGAGCAGTTCTTC. Drawing the rest from reference TRBV5-4 and TRBJ2-1, the complete variable domain is ETGVTQSPTHLIKTRGQQVTLRCSSQSGHNTVSWYQQALGQGPQFIFQYYREEENGRGNFPPRFSGLQFPNYSSELNVNALELDDSALYLCASSLGGYSYNEQFFGPGTRLTVL.

The CDR3: CASRLAGSGAGELFF. The CDR3 bases are TGCGCCAGCAGGCTCGCAGGGTCGGGGGCCGGGGAGCTGTTTTTT. The chain couples TRBV5-1 to TRBJ2-2; D is possibly TRBD2 (6 bases). CDR1 SGHRS and CDR2 YFSETQ come from the germline V gene. The CDR3 is made up of 15 amino acids. Trimming stripped 5 bases from V and 6 bases from J, with 17 bases between.

CDR3 in DNA: TGTGCCAGCAGCGGAACAGGTTATAATTCACCCCTCCACTTT. Translated: CASSGTGYNSPLHF. The rearrangement joins TRBV5-6 to TRBJ1-6; tentative D call: TRBD1 (5 bases). The V gene's germline CDR1 is SGHDT and CDR2 YYEEEE. The CDR3 extends over 14 amino acids. V gave up 4 bases and J gave up 4 bases, with 9 bases separating them. The full variable domain, completed using reference TRBV5-6 and TRBJ1-6, is DAGVTQSPTHLIKTRGQQVTLRCSPKSGHDTVSWYQQALGQGPQFIFQYYEEEERQRGNFPDRFSGHQFPNYSSELNVNALLLGDSALYLCASSGTGYNSPLHFGNGTRLTVT.

V is TRBV7-2 and J is TRBJ2-7; possible D gene TRBD1, 5 bases. Between the trimmed V and J ends, which lost 0 bases and 0 bases, there was a span of 6 bases. The CDR3 runs 14 residues. Germline-derived CDR1 and CDR2 are SGHTA and FQGNSA. The CDR3 DNA is TGTGCCAGCAGCTTAGCCAGGGCCTCCTACGAGCAGTACTTC. Its translation is CASSLARASYEQYF.

This clone came up a few times. The V gene is TRBV15, the J gene TRBJ1-4, with TRBD1 identical over 7 bases. Germline CDR1 and CDR2: LNHNV and YYDKDF (reference sequence). This CDR3 spans 16 amino acids. V shed 0 bases, J shed 8 bases, and the junction held 9 bases outside the gene matches. CDR3 nucleotides: TGTGCCACCAGCAGAGATCCGCCTAGGACAGGAGAAAAACTGTTTTTT. Translation gives CATSRDPPRTGEKLFF. Drawing the rest from reference TRBV15 and TRBJ1-4, the complete variable domain is DAMVIQNPRYQVTQFGKPVTLSCSQTLNHNVMYWYQQKSSQAPKLLFHYYDKDFNNEADTPDNFQSRRPNTSFCFLDIRSPGLGDTAMYLCATSRDPPRTGEKLFFGSGTQLSVL.

The gene calls are TRBV7-9 and TRBJ2-3; no definite D call. Germline CDR1 reads SEHNR; CDR2 reads FQNEAQ (reference sequence). CDR3 size: 16 residues. Between the trimmed V and J ends, which lost 4 bases and 0 bases, there was a span of 14 bases. Written as DNA, the CDR3 is TGTGCCAGCAGCTCCGGTTCGGGTACCAGCACAGATACGCAGTATTTT. It translates to CASSSGSGTSTDTQYF.

V and J are TRBV19 and TRBJ1-5, with 8 bases fitting TRBD1. The CDR3 has 14 residues. Germline V gene sequence: CDR1 LNHDA, CDR2 SQIVND (reference sequence). Trimming removed 5 bases from V and 3 bases from J; junction bases left unmatched: 3. CDR3 residues: CASSRQGTNQPQHF. The CDR3 region has the DNA TGTGCCAGTAGTCGACAGGGGACCAATCAGCCCCAGCATTTT.

In this sample, this clone turned up once. Additional DNA sequences in this sample encode the identical CDR3. The chain employs TRBV9 and TRBJ1-6, with 8 bases fitting TRBD1. The CDR3 spans 14 residues. V trimming: 0 bases; J trimming: 7 bases; junction bases outside the gene matches: 0. Germline lookup yields CDR1 SGDLS and CDR2 YYNGEE. CDR3 protein: CASSVGQGNSPLHF. In DNA form, the CDR3 reads TGTGCCAGCAGCGTAGGACAGGGGAATTCACCCCTCCACTTT.

This clone was recorded once. V gene TRBV18 combines with J gene TRBJ2-7; D is possibly TRBD1 (5 bases). Germline V gene lookup returns CDR1 KGHSH and CDR2 LQKENI. This CDR3 region has 15 residues. Trimming took off 6 bases at V and 2 bases at J, with 17 bases between the two ends. CDR3 nucleotide sequence: TGTGCCAGCTCCCCCAATCCAGGACAAACCTACGAGCAGTACTTC. Translating it yields CASSPNPGQTYEQYF.

The V and J genes are TRBV5-1 and TRBJ2-3; TRBD2 matches at 8 bases. The CDR3 runs to 15 residues. J gave up 6 bases and V 0 bases, and 6 bases lay outside the gene matches. Per germline, CDR1 SGHRS and CDR2 YFSETQ. CDR3 in DNA: TGCGCCAGCAGCTTGGATCTAGCGGGTTCGGATACGCAGTATTTT. It yields the protein CASSLDLAGSDTQYF.

In this sample, this clone turned up once. The V gene is TRBV6-5, the J gene TRBJ1-1, with no clear D. The V and J ends lost 7 bases and 4 bases respectively, with 19 bases between them. This CDR3 is built from 15 residues. CDR1 is MNHEY and CDR2 is SVGAGI in the germline V gene. The CDR3 nucleotides read TGTGCCAGCACCAAAACACGCGCGGGGTTCACTGAAGCTTTCTTT. As protein: CASTKTRAGFTEAFF.

V gene TRBV5-1 combines with J gene TRBJ2-1; 11 nucleotides line up with TRBD2. The CDR3 loop spans 14 amino acids. CDR1 SGHRS and CDR2 YFSETQ come from the germline V gene. J gave up 7 bases and V 4 bases, and 4 bases lay outside the gene matches. The CDR3 sequence is CASSPGLAVNEQFF. The CDR3 DNA reads as TGCGCCAGCAGCCCGGGACTAGCGGTTAATGAGCAGTTCTTC.

The rearrangement uses TRBV7-2 and TRBJ2-5; possibly TRBD1 for D (5 bases). From germline, CDR1 is SGHTA and CDR2 FQGNSA. CDR3 length: 13 amino acids. V was shortened by 0 bases and J by 8 bases, with 10 bases between the two germline ends. The CDR3 bases are TGTGCCAGCAGCTTAGCCTCCCAGGGTACCCAGTACTTC. Translated: CASSLASQGTQYF. Combining the CDR3 with reference TRBV7-2 and TRBJ2-5 gives the whole variable domain GAGVSQSPSNKVTEKGKDVELRCDPISGHTALYWYRQSLGQGLEFLIYFQGNSAPDKSGLPSDRFSAERTGGSVSTLTIQRTQQEDSAVYLCASSLASQGTQYFGPGTRLLVL.

The V call is TRBV30, the J call TRBJ2-7; 8 bases are a match to TRBD1. CDR3 length: 14 amino acids. Germline V gives CDR1 GTSNPN, CDR2 SVGIG (reference sequence). V lost 4 bases, J lost 9 bases, and 14 bases stayed unmatched. CDR3 bases: TGTGCCTGGACAGGGGGCGGCTTAGACCCACGGCAGTACTTC. Protein product: CAWTGGGLDPRQYF.

This chain connects TRBV13 to TRBJ1-3, with 8 bases matching TRBD1. Germline CDR1 and CDR2: PRHDT and FYEKMQ (reference sequence). This CDR3 contains 17 residues. Germline trimming cut 2 bases from V and 7 bases from J; bases unmatched to any gene: 13. CDR3 sequence (DNA): TGTGCCAGCAGCTTACGTGTGACAGGGGAGGATAGGAACACCATATATTTT. Protein product: CASSLRVTGEDRNTIYF.

This clone was seen a few times. The V gene is TRBV10-1, the J gene TRBJ1-1; D is ambiguous. The CDR3 runs to 13 residues. Germline CDR1 reads WNHNN; CDR2 reads SYGVQD (reference sequence). Trimming left V 4 bases short and J 1 base short, with 7 bases between. CDR3 protein: CASSGQENTEAFF. The CDR3 nucleotides read TGCGCCAGCAGTGGCCAGGAGAACACTGAAGCTTTCTTT.

J is TRBJ2-3 and V is TRBV7-3; perhaps TRBD2 as D (5 bases). The V gene's germline CDR1 is SGHTA and CDR2 FQGTGA. The CDR3 length is 16 residues. The V end was cut by 4 bases, the J end by 0 bases, with 14 bases between. The CDR3: CASSSGSRGSTDTQYF. The CDR3 coding sequence is TGTGCCAGCAGCTCCGGTTCCCGGGGTAGCACAGATACGCAGTATTTT.